A selection of T cell receptor beta chains follows, all from one sample in a study of cytomegalovirus exposure and HLA in healthy donors. Assay: immunoSEQ multiplex PCR; the TCRdb copy retains only in-frame clones and omits some. Of more than 95,000 clones in the sample, approximately 80% were seen once. Sample: PBMCs. These receptors were obtained from a man aged 50-60 years in good health and CMV-seropositive. Both conserved end residues are part of each CDR3. A D gene is named only where the DNA matches it firmly. Clone size is stated in some rows and not others, as once, few, many or a class when expanded.

j_call d_call clone_size v_call cdr3_nt cdr3_aa
TRBJ1-1 - - TRBV19 TGTGCCACCCACCACCGGGGGGCATTGTACACTGAAGCTTTCTTT CATHHRGALYTEAFF
TRBJ1-4 TRBD1 - TRBV28 TGTGCCAGCAGTCCCCTTGGGACAGGGTCTAATGAAAAACTGTTTTTT CASSPLGTGSNEKLFF
TRBJ2-3 - - TRBV19 TGTGCCAGTAGTGACACAGCAAGATATTCTGGCACAGATACGCAGTATTTT CASSDTARYSGTDTQYF
TRBJ2-7 - - TRBV29-1 TGCAGCGTTGAAGGGGAGGCGTTTCGCGAGCAGTACTTC CSVEGEAFREQYF
TRBJ1-5 - - TRBV4-1 TGCGCCAGCAGCCGGTGGCGGGATCAGCCCCAGCATTTT CASSRWRDQPQHF
TRBJ1-3 - - TRBV28 TGTGCCAGCACAGGGTCTGGAAACACCATATATTTT CASTGSGNTIYF
TRBJ1-5 - few TRBV10-2 TGCGCCAGCAGTTTCGGACTCCCCGGTCAGCCCCAGCATTTT CASSFGLPGQPQHF
TRBJ1-6 TRBD1 - TRBV15 TGTGCCACCAGCAGAGACCCGGGACAGGGTGGGAATTCACCCCTCCACTTT CATSRDPGQGGNSPLHF
TRBJ2-1 - - TRBV6-1 TGTGCCAGCAGTGAATGGGGTCCGGGGGGCCGGTACAATGAGCAGTTCTTC CASSEWGPGGRYNEQFF
TRBJ1-1 - - TRBV11-3 TGTGCCAGCAGCTTAAACGGAGGACGGACTGAAGCTTTCTTT CASSLNGGRTEAFF
TRBJ2-4 TRBD2 - TRBV6-1 TGTGCCGGCGGACTAGCGGGGGTCGCCAAAAACATTCAGTACTTC CAGGLAGVAKNIQYF
TRBJ2-6 TRBD1 - TRBV4-3 TGCGCCAGCAGCCAAGACTACAGGGGCGGTGGGGCCAACGTCCTGACTTTC CASSQDYRGGGANVLTF
TRBJ1-2 - - TRBV29-1 TGCAGCGTTGGGGGGGGACGTCAGAATGGCTACACCTTC CSVGGGRQNGYTF
TRBJ2-3 - - TRBV7-2 TGTGCCAGCAGTCCCATAGCGGTGAATAGCACAGATACGCAGTATTTT CASSPIAVNSTDTQYF
TRBJ1-1 - - TRBV9 TGTGCCAGCAGCGTCTCGTCTACGGGGAACACTGAAGCTTTCTTT CASSVSSTGNTEAFF
TRBJ2-5 - few TRBV5-1 TGCGCCAGCAGCCTTGGCCAGGGGAGGGGTGAGACCCAGTACTTC CASSLGQGRGETQYF
TRBJ1-5 - once TRBV21-1 TGTGCCAGCAGCAAAGCTAGGACAGATAGCAATCAGCCCCAGCATTTT CASSKARTDSNQPQHF
TRBJ2-7 TRBD2 - TRBV6-1 TGTGCCACCCTAGTAGGACTAGTTACCTACGAGCAGTACTTC CATLVGLVTYEQYF
TRBJ2-7 - - TRBV6-6 TGTGCCAGCAGCTTTTCCGGGGAATCCTACGAGCAGTACTTC CASSFSGESYEQYF
TRBJ1-2 - - TRBV6-6 TGTGCCAGCAGTTACTCGCCCGGGGACTATGGCTACACCTTC CASSYSPGDYGYTF
TRBJ2-7 TRBD1 once TRBV18 TGTGCCAGCTCAGGGACAGGGGGCCACGAGCAGTACTTC CASSGTGGHEQYF
TRBJ1-2 TRBD1 - TRBV7-6 TGTGCCAGCAGCCTCGGACAGGGGCCCCTCTATGGCTACACCTTC CASSLGQGPLYGYTF
TRBJ1-5 - - TRBV6-5 TGTGCCAGCAAAGTAGGACTCAATCAGCCCCAGCATTTT CASKVGLNQPQHF
TRBJ2-3 - - TRBV19 TGTGCCAGTAGTGGAGAACAGGTCGCAGATACGCAGTATTTT CASSGEQVADTQYF
TRBJ2-7 - - TRBV5-1 TGCGCCAGCAGCTTCGACCGGAGCTCCTACGAGCAGTACTTC CASSFDRSSYEQYF